Each of the 18 T cell receptor beta chains below was sequenced from the same sample in a study of low-dose radiotherapy and immunotherapy resistance in tumors. Time point meaning: after trial treatment. The treatment here: LDRT plus nivolumab, ipilimumab, low-dose cyclophosphamide and aspirin (RACIN trial). Priming of first-strand cDNA relied on TRAV- and TRBV-specific primers (covering alpha and beta chains). TCRs underwent roughly 20 PCR cycles of amplification with a constant-region primer and V-primer adapter. TCRdb re-derived calls from the reads in MiXCR, one entry per CDR3 protein. This table holds around 80,000 distinct CDR3 sequences, around 17% found once. The specimen comprised PBMCs, sampled after low-dose radiotherapy plus immunotherapy. All receptors come from a male donor with prostate cancer.

This clonotype was recorded many times. The chain recombines TRBV28 with TRBJ2-7; TRBD2 matches 14 bases. Trimming removed 4 bases from V and 6 bases from J; junction bases left unmatched: 11. Germline V gives CDR1 MDHEN, CDR2 SYDVKM. The CDR3 contains 17 residues. CDR3 loop: CASSSLPGTSGSIEQYF. The CDR3, as DNA: TGTGCCAGCAGTTCCCTCCCTGGGACTAGCGGGAGTATCGAGCAGTACTTC.

V usage is TRBV28 and J usage is TRBJ2-2; the match to TRBD1 covers 10 bases. J was trimmed by 2 bases and V by 6 bases; bases with no gene match: 3. CDR1 and CDR2 (germline): MDHEN, SYDVKM. The CDR3 length is 15 residues. In DNA, the CDR3 is TGTGCCAGCAGGGGACAGGGGACCAACACCGGGGAGCTGTTTTTT. It codes for CASRGQGTNTGELFF.

The sample holds many counts of this clonotype. The chain couples TRBV6-5 to TRBJ1-3; a possible D gene is TRBD1 (5 bases). The ends were cut back, 2 bases at V and 7 bases at J, with 12 bases in the middle. The germline gives CDR1 MNHEY, CDR2 SVGAGI. The CDR3 is made up of 14 amino acids. The DNA of the CDR3 is TGTGCCAGCAGTTACGGCAGGGATAGGAACACCATATATTTT. Its protein product is CASSYGRDRNTIYF.

This sequence joins TRBV10-3 and TRBJ2-5; the D is unclear. Germline V gene lookup returns CDR1 ENHRY and CDR2 SYGVKD. CDR3 length equals 12 residues. The V end was cut by 4 bases, the J end by 3 bases, with 6 bases between. CDR3 protein: CAISGPKETQYF. CDR3 coding DNA: TGTGCCATCAGTGGACCTAAAGAGACCCAGTACTTC.

This clonotype has ten or more counts. This chain links TRBV28 with TRBJ1-1; D perhaps matches TRBD1 (6 bases). CDR1 is MDHEN and CDR2 is SYDVKM in the germline V gene. This CDR3 spans 12 amino acids. Trimming stripped 3 bases from V and 11 bases from J, with 13 bases between. In DNA, the CDR3 is TGTGCCAGCAGTTTTTCTTTAGGGGGTGCTTTCTTT. As protein: CASSFSLGGAFF. Complete variable domain (other parts from reference TRBV28 and TRBJ1-1): DVKVTQSSRYLVKRTGEKVFLECVQDMDHENMFWYRQDPGLGLRLIYFSYDVKMKEKGDIPEGYSVSREKKERFSLILESASTNQTSMYLCASSFSLGGAFFGQGTRLTVV.

The rearrangement uses TRBV5-1 and TRBJ1-4; D is unclear. CDR3 length equals 15 residues. Germline-derived CDR1 and CDR2 are SGHRS and YFSETQ. V was trimmed by 1 base and J by 1 base, leaving 8 bases between them. The CDR3 nucleotides read TGCGCCAGCAGCTTGTCGGGCGGAACTAATGAAAAACTGTTTTTT. It specifies CASSLSGGTNEKLFF.

Ten or more counts support this clonotype. The CDR3 DNA reads TGTGCCAGCAGTCCGACAGGGTACAAAAACATTCAGTACTTC. Translation: CASSPTGYKNIQYF. The V call is TRBV28, the J call TRBJ2-4, with 7 bases aligning to TRBD1. The CDR3 is made up of 14 amino acids. Germline CDR1 MDHEN, CDR2 SYDVKM. V shed 5 bases, J shed 3 bases, and the junction held 4 bases outside the gene matches.

In its sample, this clonotype was seen many times. This chain uses TRBV5-1 with TRBJ2-1, with TRBD2 matching over 9 bases. This CDR3 region has 14 residues. The trim removed 4 bases at V and 10 bases at J, leaving 9 bases unmatched. CDR1 is SGHRS, CDR2 YFSETQ, per germline. CDR3 DNA: TGCGCCAGCAGCGTGGCGGGACTAGCAGACGAGCAGTTCTTC. Amino acid sequence: CASSVAGLADEQFF.

This clonotype was picked up many times. The chain links TRBV12-5 to TRBJ2-1; D assignment may be TRBD1 or TRBD2 (6 bases each). Deletions cut 0 bases from V and 9 bases from J, with 9 bases between. The CDR3 extends over 13 amino acids. The germline gives CDR1 LGHNT, CDR2 FRNRAP. DNA for the CDR3: TGTGCTAGTGGTTTGGTAGGAGGGGGTGAGCAGTTCTTC. This gives the protein CASGLVGGGEQFF.

The genes are TRBV6-2 or TRBV6-3 and TRBJ1-2; D call uncertain. CDR1 is MNHEY, CDR2 SVGEGT, per germline. This CDR3 has 14 residues. V was pared by 5 bases and J by 8 bases, with 18 bases between. In DNA form, the CDR3 reads TGTGCCAGCAGTGAAAGTAGGTCTGGTCCGGGCTACACCTTC. Its protein is CASSESRSGPGYTF.

This clonotype has at least ten counts. The rearrangement joins TRBV27 to TRBJ1-1; weak D call: TRBD1 (5 bases). V shed 5 bases and J shed 7 bases, with 8 bases lying between them. This CDR3 spans 11 amino acids. The germline gives CDR1 MNHEY, CDR2 SMNVEV (reference sequence). The CDR3 is CASSTGGEAFF. The CDR3 bases are TGTGCCAGCAGTACGGGGGGTGAAGCTTTCTTT.

This clonotype was counted many times. The chain links TRBV7-6 to TRBJ2-1; no definite D call. Germline loops: CDR1 SGHVS, CDR2 FNYEAQ. V lost 6 bases and J 5 bases, leaving 11 bases between the germline ends. The CDR3 sequence is 13 residues long. Here the CDR3 DNA reads TGTGCCAGCAGTTACCCCCCCCACAATGAGCAGTTCTTC. It encodes CASSYPPHNEQFF.

Ten or more counts support this clonotype. V usage is TRBV6-6 and J usage is TRBJ2-5; D remains ambiguous. The germline V gene encodes CDR1 MNHNY and CDR2 SVGAGI (reference sequence). V lost 7 bases and J lost 5, with 14 bases in between. The CDR3 runs 13 residues. This CDR3 reads CASTPRIEETQYF. CDR3 bases: TGTGCCAGCACACCCCGGATTGAGGAGACCCAGTACTTC.

In this sample, this clonotype turned up many times. This sequence joins TRBV30 and TRBJ1-5, with D unresolved. The CDR3 runs to 13 residues. From germline, CDR1 is GTSNPN and CDR2 SVGIG (reference sequence). Trimming took off 5 bases at V and 4 bases at J, with 12 bases between the two ends. Here the CDR3 reads CAWARPGNQPQHF. Written as DNA, the CDR3 is TGTGCCTGGGCCCGCCCGGGTAATCAGCCCCAGCATTTT.

Comment on this clonotype: It differs at one base from a far larger clone, so likely a read error. The chain carries TRBV6-2 or TRBV6-3 and TRBJ2-7, with 10 bases fitting TRBD2. V dropped 2 bases and J dropped 7; count of bases not matched to a gene: 5. This CDR3 is built from 14 residues. Germline V gene sequence: CDR1 MNHEY, CDR2 SVGEGT. In DNA, the CDR3 is TGTGCCAGCAGTTACGCTAGCGGGAGAGGTGAGCAGTACTTC. It translates to CASSYASGRGEQYF.

Turning to this clonotype: With only one base between it and a far larger clone, this is likely a read error. The chain recombines TRBV28 with TRBJ2-7, with D perhaps matching TRBD1 (7 bases). CDR3 size: 14 residues. Germline-derived CDR1 and CDR2 are MDHEN and SYDVKM. V was cut by 10 bases and J by 7 bases, with 23 bases left in between. Here the CDR3 DNA reads TGTGCCACCGCGGGACAGCGGTTAGGAAATGAGCAGTACTTC. Its translation: CATAGQRLGNEQYF.

The gene calls are TRBV7-2 and TRBJ2-3, with 10 bases fitting TRBD2. V shed 5 bases and J 5 bases; nucleotides not matched to a gene: 4. The length of the CDR3 is 14 residues. CDR1 is SGHTA and CDR2 is FQGNSA in the germline V gene. The CDR3 nucleotides are TGTGCCAGCAGCCTGAGCGGGAGGGTAGATACGCAGTATTTT. Translated: CASSLSGRVDTQYF. Supplemented by reference TRBV7-2 and TRBJ2-3, the full variable domain reads GAGVSQSPSNKVTEKGKDVELRCDPISGHTALYWYRQSLGQGLEFLIYFQGNSAPDKSGLPSDRFSAERTGGSVSTLTIQRTQQEDSAVYLCASSLSGRVDTQYFGPGTRLTVL.

This clonotype was recorded at least ten times. V gene TRBV2 combines with J gene TRBJ2-7; D not certain. Per the germline V gene, CDR1 is SNHLY and CDR2 is FYNNEI. Trimming shortened V by 2 bases and J by 8 bases, and 4 bases separated the two germline ends. There are 10 residues in the CDR3. CDR3 residues: CASSERKQYF. For the CDR3, the DNA is TGTGCCAGCAGTGAACGAAAGCAGTACTTC.